This T cell receptor (beta chain) was captured in a study of early T cells in non-severe SARS-CoV-2 infection. Study-level background: Unpaired chains resulted from sequencing bulk RNA of unsorted whole blood. Study results and caveats: Sequences matched to VDJdb favored anti-spike CD8 responses, while private and CD4 specificities were missed.

Unique molecular identifiers were attached to individual cDNA molecules. TCRdb reprocessed the 5' RACE reads via MiXCR and lists one record per CDR3 protein. The sample has around 98,000 distinct CDR3 sequences; approximately 11% are singletons. On this clonotype itself: What it binds is unknown.

This sequence was found in an adult who was a healthcare worker with PCR-confirmed SARS-CoV-2 infection or an uninfected control (not recorded which). Sequenced sample: whole blood.

The CDR3 DNA follows: TGTGCCAGCAGTTCGCCCCGGCAGGGTTGGTATGGCTACACCTTC. Encoded protein: CASSSPRQGWYGYTF. The V call is TRBV6-2 or TRBV6-3, the J call TRBJ1-2, with a tentative D call TRBD1 (5 bases). Trimming took 4 bases from V and 5 from J, leaving 17 bases between them. Germline CDR1 MNHEY, CDR2 SVGEGT. This CDR3 has 15 amino acids.